The rows below give T cell receptor beta chains drawn from one sample of a study of regulatory T cells in long-lasting Graves disease. Each CDR3 protein is one row after TCRdb ran MiXCR on the multiplex PCR reads. The sample yields 200,000 to 250,000 distinct CDR3 sequences, 20% seen once. The sample was peripheral blood mononuclear cells (PBMCs), taken at new diagnosis, from a patient treated with antithyroid drugs. The origin of the receptors is a female donor with Graves disease. CDR3s include the opening cysteine and the closing phenylalanine or tryptophan. D genes are given only for firm matches. Where a row states a size, it is once, few, many or the class of an expanded clone; other rows omit it.

d_call clone_size j_call v_call cdr3_aa cdr3_nt
- many TRBJ2-7 TRBV30 CAWSVPSRGEEQYF TGTGCCTGGAGTGTACCCTCGCGCGGGGAGGAGCAGTACTTC
- many TRBJ1-2 TRBV7-3 CASSSTDSGGYTF TGTGCCAGCAGCTCGACAGATTCAGGAGGCTACACCTTC
TRBD2 many TRBJ2-3 TRBV7-2 CASSLVLRGGSDTQYF TGTGCCAGCAGCTTAGTTTTGCGGGGGGGATCGGATACGCAGTATTTT
- few TRBJ1-3 TRBV6-2/TRBV6-3 CASSYMGDSGNTIYF TGTGCCAGCAGTTACATGGGAGACTCTGGAAACACCATATATTTT
- - TRBJ1-1 TRBV13 CASSLRGREAFF TGTGCCAGCAGCTTAAGAGGAAGAGAAGCTTTCTTT
TRBD2 many TRBJ2-1 TRBV7-7 CASSPTSGSEQFF TGTGCCAGCAGCCCGACTAGCGGGAGTGAGCAGTTCTTC
TRBD2 many TRBJ2-1 TRBV18 CASSPEAGREQFF TGTGCCAGCTCACCCGAAGCGGGGCGTGAGCAGTTCTTC
- many TRBJ2-7 TRBV6-1 CASSRRQGHYEQYF TGTGCCAGCAGTCGGCGGCAGGGACACTACGAGCAGTACTTC
TRBD1 - TRBJ1-1 TRBV27 CASSQDRGMNTEAFF TGTGCCAGCAGTCAGGACAGGGGAATGAACACTGAAGCTTTCTTT
- many TRBJ2-1 TRBV10-2 CASSLARYNEQFF TGCGCCAGCAGTCTCGCTAGGTACAATGAGCAGTTCTTC
TRBD2 - TRBJ2-7 TRBV27 CASRASSGGDEQYF TGTGCCAGCAGGGCGAGTAGCGGGGGTGACGAGCAGTACTTC
- few TRBJ1-4 TRBV27 CASSLSLAENEKLFF TGTGCCAGCAGTTTATCGTTAGCCGAAAATGAAAAACTGTTTTTT
- many TRBJ2-6 TRBV7-8 CASSLGGFSGANVLTF TGTGCCAGCAGCTTAGGAGGGTTCTCTGGGGCCAACGTCCTGACTTTC
- few TRBJ1-1 TRBV6-5 CASSYSTNTEAFF TGTGCCAGCAGTTACAGTACAAACACTGAAGCTTTCTTT
- many TRBJ2-7 TRBV4-3 CASSMGRDPSVKQYF TGCGCCAGCAGCATGGGGCGGGATCCCTCCGTAAAGCAGTACTTC
TRBD1 many TRBJ1-2 TRBV27 CASSPTGGSGYTF TGTGCCAGCAGCCCGACAGGGGGCAGTGGCTACACCTTC
TRBD2 once TRBJ2-7 TRBV18 CASSPRSSGGGHEQYF TGTGCCAGCTCACCACGATCTAGCGGGGGGGGACACGAGCAGTACTTC
- - TRBJ1-2 TRBV7-9 CASTHRDYGYTF TGTGCCAGCACCCATCGGGACTATGGCTACACCTTC
TRBD2 - TRBJ2-2 TRBV20-1 CSARGLAGGTGELFF TGCAGTGCTAGAGGACTAGCGGGGGGCACCGGGGAGCTGTTTTTT
- few TRBJ1-2 TRBV6-2/TRBV6-3 CASSYGGSANYGYTF TGTGCCAGCAGTTATGGAGGGTCCGCTAACTATGGCTACACCTTC
TRBD2 many TRBJ2-3 TRBV27 CASSLLSGRARPDTQYF TGTGCCAGCAGTTTATTAAGCGGGAGGGCCCGGCCAGATACGCAGTATTTT
TRBD1 many TRBJ2-5 TRBV20-1 CSARDVTGKETQYF TGCAGTGCTAGAGATGTGACAGGGAAAGAGACCCAGTACTTC
TRBD2 many TRBJ2-7 TRBV12-3/TRBV12-4 CASSPGAGGGGQYF TGTGCCAGCAGCCCCGGAGCGGGAGGGGGGGGGCAGTACTTC
TRBD2 many TRBJ2-7 TRBV7-2 CASSVPGLGNEQYF TGTGCCAGCAGCGTACCGGGACTAGGTAACGAGCAGTACTTC
- many TRBJ2-1 TRBV20-1 CSARDRLTRTQFF TGCAGTGCTAGAGATCGGTTAACTAGGACGCAGTTCTTC
- many TRBJ1-5 TRBV2 CASSVQAGANQPQHF TGTGCCAGCAGTGTTCAAGCAGGGGCGAATCAGCCCCAGCATTTT
TRBD1 many TRBJ1-1 TRBV7-2 CASSNRQGLSTEAFF TGTGCCAGCAGCAACAGACAGGGTTTGAGCACTGAAGCTTTCTTT
- many TRBJ1-2 TRBV28 CASSRGGGYTF TGTGCCAGCAGCCGGGGCGGGGGCTACACCTTC
- many TRBJ2-7 TRBV12-3/TRBV12-4 CASSARGLLNYEQYF TGTGCCAGCAGTGCCCGGGGATTGCTAAACTACGAGCAGTACTTC